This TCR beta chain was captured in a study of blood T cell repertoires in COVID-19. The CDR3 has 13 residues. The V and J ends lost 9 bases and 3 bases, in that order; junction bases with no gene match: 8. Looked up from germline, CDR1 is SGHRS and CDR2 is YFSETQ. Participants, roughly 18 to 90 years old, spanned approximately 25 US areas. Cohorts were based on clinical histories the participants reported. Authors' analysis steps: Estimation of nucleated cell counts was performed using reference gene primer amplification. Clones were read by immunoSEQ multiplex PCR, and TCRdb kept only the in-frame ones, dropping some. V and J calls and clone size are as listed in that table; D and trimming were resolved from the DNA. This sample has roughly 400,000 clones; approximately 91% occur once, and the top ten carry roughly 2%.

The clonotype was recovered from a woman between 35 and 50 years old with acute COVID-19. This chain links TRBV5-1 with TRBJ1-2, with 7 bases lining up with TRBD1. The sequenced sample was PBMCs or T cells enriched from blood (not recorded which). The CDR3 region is CATRQGVDYGYTF. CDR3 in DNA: TGCGCCACCCGACAGGGAGTGGACTATGGCTACACCTTC.